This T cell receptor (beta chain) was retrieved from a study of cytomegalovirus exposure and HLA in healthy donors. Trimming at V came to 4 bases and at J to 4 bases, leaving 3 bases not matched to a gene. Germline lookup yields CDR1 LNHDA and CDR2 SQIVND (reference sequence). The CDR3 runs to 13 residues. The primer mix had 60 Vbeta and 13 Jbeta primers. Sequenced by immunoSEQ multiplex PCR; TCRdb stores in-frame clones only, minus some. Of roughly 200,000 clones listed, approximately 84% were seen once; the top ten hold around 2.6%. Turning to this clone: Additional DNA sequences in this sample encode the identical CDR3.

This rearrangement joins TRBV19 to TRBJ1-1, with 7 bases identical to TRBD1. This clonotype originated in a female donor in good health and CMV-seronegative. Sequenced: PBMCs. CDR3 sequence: CASSNQGGTEAFF. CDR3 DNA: TGTGCCAGTAGTAATCAGGGGGGCACTGAAGCTTTCTTT.